This T cell receptor beta chain was identified during a study of identical twins. A universal primer site came from template switching; cDNA carried unique molecular identifiers. TCRdb ran MiXCR on the 5' RACE reads and lists one entry per CDR3 protein. The sample includes hundreds of thousands of distinct CDR3 sequences, over 20% of them seen just once. CDR3 length: 15 amino acids. Germline assignment: CDR1 SGHRS and CDR2 YFSETQ. After removal of 4 bases from V and 10 bases from J, the junction contained 11 bases not matched to a gene. A note on this clonotype: Its specificity is not known.

Whole-study findings and limits: A partial confounding effect on zero-insertion analyses could come from invariant MAIT and iNKT cells.

In addition, the sample was reused for a study of T cells expressing NK-cell markers. That source adds: One of eight sequenced donors was HCMV-seronegative; the other seven were seropositive.

The clonotype was recovered from a woman aged 18-29 years in good health. Material for sequencing was PBMCs. This chain uses TRBV5-1 with TRBJ2-1, with TRBD2 matching over 10 bases. DNA of the CDR3: TGCGCCAGCAGCCAAGAAGCGGGAGGGCCGCGAGAGCAGTTCTTC. Translated, it gives CASSQEAGGPREQFF.